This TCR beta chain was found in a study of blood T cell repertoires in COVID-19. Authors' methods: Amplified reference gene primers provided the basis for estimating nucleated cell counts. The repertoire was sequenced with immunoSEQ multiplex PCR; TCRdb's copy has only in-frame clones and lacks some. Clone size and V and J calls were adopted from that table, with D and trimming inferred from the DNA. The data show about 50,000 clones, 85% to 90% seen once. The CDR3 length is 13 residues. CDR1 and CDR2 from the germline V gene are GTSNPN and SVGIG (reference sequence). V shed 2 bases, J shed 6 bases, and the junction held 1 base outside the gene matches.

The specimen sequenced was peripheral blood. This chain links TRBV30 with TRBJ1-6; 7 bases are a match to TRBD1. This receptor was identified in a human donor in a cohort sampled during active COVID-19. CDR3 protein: CAWSTGVNSPLHF. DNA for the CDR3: TGTGCCTGGAGTACAGGGGTTAATTCACCCCTCCACTTT.